The 20 T cell receptor beta chains in this list originate from one sample, sequenced in a study of tumor and adjacent non-tumor tissue in lung cancer. The template was RNA from unsorted bulk tissue. Three rounds of nested PCR, following a modified ARM-PCR protocol, produced the TCRbeta library. TCRdb fed the multiplex PCR reads into MiXCR, producing one record per CDR3 protein. Here the sample spans approximately 120,000 distinct CDR3 sequences, about 66% being singletons. The sample was lung tumor tissue. The receptors come from a man younger than 45 with non-small cell lung cancer.

Remarks on this clonotype: At one boundary the junction diverges from the germline segment, which might be a read error. V and J are TRBV11-2 and TRBJ2-5; perhaps TRBD1 as D (6 bases). Germline assignment: CDR1 SGHAT and CDR2 FQNNGV. The CDR3 sequence is 17 residues long. CDR3 residues: CASSLGPGVGQGWTRYF. CDR3 nucleotide sequence: TGTGCCAGCAGCTTAGGGCCCGGGGTTGGTCAGGGGTGGACCCGGTACTTC.

This clonotype was observed many times. One end of the junction varies from germline; a read error may be responsible. V and J are TRBV4-2 and TRBJ1-1; no reliable D call. The germline V gene encodes CDR1 LGHNA and CDR2 YNFKEQ. This CDR3 contains 13 residues. Written as DNA, the CDR3 is TGTTCCAGCAGCCCAGAGGCCGACACTGAAGCTTTCTTT. The encoded protein is CSSSPEADTEAFF.

The chain has TRBV10-2 and TRBJ2-4; no definite D call. The ends were cut back, 8 bases at V and 9 bases at J, with 14 bases in the middle. Looked up from germline, CDR1 is WSHSY and CDR2 is SAAADI. This CDR3 contains 12 residues. The CDR3 DNA follows: TGCGCCAGCGGGGATAGCCGGAGCATTCAGTACTTC. This encodes CASGDSRSIQYF.

By sample fraction, this clonotype is medium-sized (0.01 to 0.1%). The rearrangement uses TRBV4-3 and TRBJ2-3, with TRBD1 matching over 10 bases. The trim removed 0 bases at V and 7 bases at J, leaving 7 bases unmatched. The CDR3 totals 16 residues. The V gene's germline CDR1 is LGHNA and CDR2 YSLEER. The CDR3 DNA sequence: TGCGCCAGCAGCCAAGATGCGACAGGGGGCGGGTATACGCAGTATTTT. Protein sequence: CASSQDATGGGYTQYF.

The table lists this clonotype with many counts. The chain employs TRBV6-5 and TRBJ1-4; possibly TRBD1 for D (5 bases). The germline V and J ends were trimmed by 6 bases and 2 bases, with 13 bases remaining between them. The V gene's germline CDR1 is MNHEY and CDR2 SVGAGI. CDR3 length: 15 residues. The CDR3 reads CASSRMTATNEKLFF. The CDR3 coding sequence is TGTGCCAGCAGCCGAATGACAGCCACTAATGAAAAACTGTTTTTT.

This clonotype occurred once. This clone may be a read error of a much larger clone one base away. The rearrangement uses TRBV20-1 and TRBJ2-3; 9 bases are a match to TRBD2. There are 13 residues in the CDR3. CDR1 is DFQATT and CDR2 is SNEGSKA in the germline V gene (reference sequence). The CDR3 coding sequence is TGCATTGCTATAGCGGGAGAGGAAGATACGCAGTATTTT. Protein: CIAIAGEEDTQYF.

Of note for this clonotype: No conserved phenylalanine or tryptophan is present at the end of the CDR3, so a read error is the likely explanation. V is TRBV5-6 and J is TRBJ2-6; 8 bases agree with TRBD2. Per the germline V gene, CDR1 is SGHDT and CDR2 is YYEEEE. This CDR3 spans 20 amino acids. In DNA form, the CDR3 reads TGTGTCAACAGCCCCCGCGGTCGGGGGGGCTCCTCATCTGGGGCCAACGTCCTGACTCTC. Translated: CVNSPRGRGGSSSGANVLTL.

The chain employs TRBV4-2 and TRBJ2-2, with a possible D match to TRBD2 (6 bases). The germline V and J ends were trimmed by 0 bases and 4 bases, with 21 bases remaining between them. There are 19 residues in the CDR3. Germline CDR1 is LGHNA and CDR2 is YNFKEQ. CDR3 protein: CASSQEPPGVDGSTGELFF. The CDR3 coding sequence is TGTGCCAGCAGCCAAGAGCCCCCCGGGGTCGACGGGAGCACCGGGGAGCTGTTTTTT.

As regards this clonotype: This may be a read error, as it is one base from a much larger clone. V and J are TRBV12-3 or TRBV12-4 and TRBJ1-1; the D is unclear. The CDR3 is made up of 13 amino acids. CDR3 region: CANSLGSQTEAFF. CDR3 coding DNA: TGTGCCAACAGTCTCGGGTCCCAGACTGAAGCTTTCTTT.

This clonotype was detected once. Just one base apart from a much larger clone, this may be a read error. The CDR3 carries no conserved terminal phenylalanine or tryptophan, so it likely arises from a read error. V is TRBV6-1 and J is TRBJ1-6; D perhaps matches TRBD1 (6 bases). CDR3 size: 16 residues. Trimming took off 3 bases at V and 7 bases at J, with 16 bases between the two ends. Germline CDR1 reads MNHNS; CDR2 reads SASEGT. The CDR3 nucleotides are TGTGCCAGCAGTGAGAGACAGGCCCTAGCCAATTCACCCCTCCACTCT. Translating gives CASSERQALANSPLHS.

Of note for this clonotype: Just one base apart from a much larger clone, this may be a read error. The CDR3 is CASSILGEGNSPLHF. CDR3 bases: TGTGCCAGCAGTATACTTGGGGAGGGTAATTCACCCCTCCACTTT. The chain carries TRBV12-3 or TRBV12-4 and TRBJ1-6; no clear D gene. V lost 5 bases, J lost 6 bases, and 14 bases lay in between. This CDR3 has 15 amino acids.

Concerning this clonotype: One end of the junction does not line up with germline, which may come from a read error. The chain has TRBV11-2 and TRBJ2-1, with D possibly being TRBD2 (6 bases). Germline CDR1 is SGHAT and CDR2 is FQNNGV. The CDR3 is 16 residues long. The CDR3 region is CASILGGDLSYNEQSF. The CDR3 bases are TGTGCCAGCATCTTAGGAGGGGACCTCTCCTACAATGAGCAGTCCTTC.

A remark on this clonotype: A read error is possible here, since a much larger clone lies one base away. The gene calls are TRBV20-1 and TRBJ2-5, with D possibly being TRBD1 or TRBD2 (5 bases each). This CDR3 region has 14 residues. The germline V gene encodes CDR1 DFQATT and CDR2 SNEGSKA (reference sequence). This CDR3 reads CNAREGSPQETQYF. Here the CDR3 DNA reads TGCAATGCTAGAGAGGGGTCCCCCCAAGAGACCCAGTACTTC.

On this clonotype itself: A single base separates this from a much larger clone, so it may be a read error. The chain combines TRBV4-3 with TRBJ1-5; D is possibly TRBD1 (6 bases). The better agreement between TRBJ2-3 and the DNA end casts doubt on the J call. Germline assignment: CDR1 LGHNA and CDR2 YSLEER. The CDR3 contains 13 residues. In DNA form, the CDR3 reads TGCGCCAGCAGCCAAGCGATTGGACAGCCCCAGTATTTT. Encoded protein: CASSQAIGQPQYF.

Remarks on this clonotype: With a much larger clone just one base away, this may be a read error. The chain carries TRBV6-1 and TRBJ1-1; D is undetermined. Germline lookup yields CDR1 MNHNS and CDR2 SASEGT. This CDR3 region has 11 residues. V dropped 7 bases and J dropped 10 bases, with 13 bases sitting between them. Here the CDR3 DNA reads TGTGCCAGCATCGGGATGTCTGGAGCTTTCTTT. Protein product: CASIGMSGAFF.

The V gene is TRBV11-2, the J gene TRBJ2-2; D might be TRBD2 (5 bases). Between the trimmed V and J ends, which lost 6 bases and 3 bases, there was a span of 5 bases. The CDR3 runs 12 residues. Per the germline V gene, CDR1 is SGHAT and CDR2 is FQNNGV. The CDR3 nucleotides read TGTGCCAGCAGGAGGGACACCGGGGAGCTGTTTTTT. It encodes CASRRDTGELFF.

This clonotype was seen a single time. One end of the junction does not line up with germline, which may come from a read error. This chain connects TRBV4-3 to TRBJ1-1; tentatively, D is TRBD1 (6 bases). Looked up from germline, CDR1 is LGHNA and CDR2 is YSLEER. The CDR3 runs 16 residues. Here the CDR3 DNA reads TGTACCAGCAGCCAAGATTACGACAGGCTGAACACTGAAGCTTTCTTT. This translates into CTSSQDYDRLNTEAFF.

Worth noting for this clonotype: A single base separates this from a much larger clone, so it may be a read error. The chain couples TRBV4-2 to TRBJ1-2; TRBD1 matches 9 bases. Germline V gene data show CDR1 as LGHNA and CDR2 as YNFKEQ. Trimming removed 4 bases from V and 3 bases from J; junction bases left unmatched: 0. The CDR3 is 13 amino acids. The CDR3 is CASSRDRDYGYTF. Here the CDR3 DNA reads TGTGCCAGCAGCCGGGACAGGGACTATGGCTACACCTTC.

The chain joins TRBV20-1 to TRBJ1-2, with D uncertain. This CDR3 comprises 15 residues. Between the trimmed V and J ends, which lost 0 bases and 1 base, there was a span of 12 bases. Germline V CDR1 and CDR2: DFQATT, SNEGSKA (reference sequence). CDR3 loop: CSARDSGRGNYGYTF. In DNA form, the CDR3 reads TGCAGTGCTAGAGATAGCGGACGTGGTAACTATGGCTACACCTTC.

This chain joins TRBV6-2 or TRBV6-3 and TRBJ1-2; D possibly corresponds to TRBD1 (5 bases). V lost 7 bases, J lost 12 bases, and 21 bases lay in between. Per the germline V gene, CDR1 is MNHEY and CDR2 is SVGEGT. This CDR3 spans 13 amino acids. The CDR3 reads CASTMMARARDTF. The CDR3 nucleotides are TGTGCCAGCACCATGATGGCCAGGGCGAGAGACACCTTC.